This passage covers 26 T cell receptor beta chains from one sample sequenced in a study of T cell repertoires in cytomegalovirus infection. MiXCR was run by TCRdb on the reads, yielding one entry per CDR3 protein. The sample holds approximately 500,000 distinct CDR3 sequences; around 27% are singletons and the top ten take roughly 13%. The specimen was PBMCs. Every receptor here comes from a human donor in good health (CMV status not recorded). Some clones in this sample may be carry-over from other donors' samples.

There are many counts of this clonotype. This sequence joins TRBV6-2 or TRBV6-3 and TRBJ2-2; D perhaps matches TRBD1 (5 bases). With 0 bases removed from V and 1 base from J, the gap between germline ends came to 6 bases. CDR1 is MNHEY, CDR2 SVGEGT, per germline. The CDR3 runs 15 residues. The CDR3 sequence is CASSYSGQNTGELFF. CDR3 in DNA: TGTGCCAGCAGTTACTCGGGGCAGAACACCGGGGAGCTGTTTTTT.

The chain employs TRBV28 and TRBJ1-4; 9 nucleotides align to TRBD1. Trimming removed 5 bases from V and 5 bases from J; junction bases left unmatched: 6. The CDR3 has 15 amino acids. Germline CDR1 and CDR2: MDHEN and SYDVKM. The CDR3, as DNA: TGTGCCAGCAGTCGGGGGACAGGGATAAATGAAAAACTGTTTTTT. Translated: CASSRGTGINEKLFF. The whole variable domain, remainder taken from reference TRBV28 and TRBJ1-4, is DVKVTQSSRYLVKRTGEKVFLECVQDMDHENMFWYRQDPGLGLRLIYFSYDVKMKEKGDIPEGYSVSREKKERFSLILESASTNQTSMYLCASSRGTGINEKLFFGSGTQLSVL.

The CDR3 loop reads CASSYQDSSPYEQYF. DNA for the CDR3: TGTGCCAGCAGTTACCAGGACTCTTCCCCCTACGAGCAGTACTTC. The chain combines TRBV6-1 with TRBJ2-7, with D maybe TRBD2 (5 bases). The CDR3 contains 15 residues. Trimming pared 5 bases from V and 2 bases from J, leaving 16 bases between. The V gene's germline CDR1 is MNHNS and CDR2 SASEGT.

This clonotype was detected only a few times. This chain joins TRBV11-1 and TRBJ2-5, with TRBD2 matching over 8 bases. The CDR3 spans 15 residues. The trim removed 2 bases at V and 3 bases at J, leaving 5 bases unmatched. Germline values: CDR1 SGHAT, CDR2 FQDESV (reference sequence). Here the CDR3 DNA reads TGTGCCAGCAGCTTATGGACTAGCTCAGAAGAGACCCAGTACTTC. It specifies CASSLWTSSEETQYF. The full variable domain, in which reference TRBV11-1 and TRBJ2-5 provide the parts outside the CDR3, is EAEVAQSPRYKITEKSQAVAFWCDPISGHATLYWYRQILGQGPELLVQFQDESVVDDSQLPKDRFSAERLKGVDSTLKIQPAELGDSAMYLCASSLWTSSEETQYFGPGTRLLVL.

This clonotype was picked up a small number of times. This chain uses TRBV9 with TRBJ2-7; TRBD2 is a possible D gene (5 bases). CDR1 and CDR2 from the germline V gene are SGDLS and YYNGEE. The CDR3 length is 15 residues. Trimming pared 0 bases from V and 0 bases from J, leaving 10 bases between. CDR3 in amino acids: CASSVGAVASYEQYF. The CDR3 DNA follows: TGTGCCAGCAGCGTAGGAGCGGTCGCCTCCTACGAGCAGTACTTC.

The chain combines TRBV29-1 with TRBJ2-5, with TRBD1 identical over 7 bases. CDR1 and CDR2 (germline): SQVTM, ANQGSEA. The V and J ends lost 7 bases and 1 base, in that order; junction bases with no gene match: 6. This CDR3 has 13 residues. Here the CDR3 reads CSAKTGSQETQYF. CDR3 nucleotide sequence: TGCAGCGCAAAGACAGGGAGCCAAGAGACCCAGTACTTC.

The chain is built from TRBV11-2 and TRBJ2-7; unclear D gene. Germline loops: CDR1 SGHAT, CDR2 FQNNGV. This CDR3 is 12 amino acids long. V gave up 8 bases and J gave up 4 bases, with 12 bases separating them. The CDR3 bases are TGTGCCAGCCTCGGCCTTGGATACGAGCAGTACGTC. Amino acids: CASLGLGYEQYV.

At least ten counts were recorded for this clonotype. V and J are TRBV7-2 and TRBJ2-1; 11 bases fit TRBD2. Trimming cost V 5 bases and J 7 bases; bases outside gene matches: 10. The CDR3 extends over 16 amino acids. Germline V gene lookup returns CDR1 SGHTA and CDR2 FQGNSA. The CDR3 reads CASSLPLAGVRNEQFF. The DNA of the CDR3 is TGTGCCAGCAGCCTCCCACTAGCGGGAGTAAGGAATGAGCAGTTCTTC.

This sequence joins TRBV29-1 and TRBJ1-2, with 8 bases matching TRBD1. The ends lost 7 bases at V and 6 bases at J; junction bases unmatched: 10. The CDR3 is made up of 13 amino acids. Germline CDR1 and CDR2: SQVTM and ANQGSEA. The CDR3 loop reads CSGGGGQVNGYTF. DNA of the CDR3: TGCAGCGGCGGCGGGGGACAGGTGAATGGCTACACCTTC.

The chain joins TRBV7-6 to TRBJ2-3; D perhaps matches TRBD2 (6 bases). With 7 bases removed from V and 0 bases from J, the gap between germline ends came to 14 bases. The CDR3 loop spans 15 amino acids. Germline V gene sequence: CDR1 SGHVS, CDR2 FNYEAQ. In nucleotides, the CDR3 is TGTGCCAGCACCTCCCGACTAGGGAGCACAGATACGCAGTATTTT. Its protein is CASTSRLGSTDTQYF.

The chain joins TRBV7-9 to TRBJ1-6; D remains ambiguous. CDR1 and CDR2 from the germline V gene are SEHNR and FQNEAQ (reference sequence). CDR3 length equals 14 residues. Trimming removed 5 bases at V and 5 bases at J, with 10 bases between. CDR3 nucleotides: TGTGCCAGCAGCGCCGGGAAGAATAATTCACCCCTCCACTTT. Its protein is CASSAGKNNSPLHF.

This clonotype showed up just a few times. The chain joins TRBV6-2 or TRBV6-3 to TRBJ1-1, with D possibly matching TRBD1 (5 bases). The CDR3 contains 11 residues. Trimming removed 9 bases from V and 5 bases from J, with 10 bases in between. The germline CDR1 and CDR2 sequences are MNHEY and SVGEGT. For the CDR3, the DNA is TGTGCCAGTGAGACAGTAACTGAAGCTTTCTTT. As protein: CASETVTEAFF.

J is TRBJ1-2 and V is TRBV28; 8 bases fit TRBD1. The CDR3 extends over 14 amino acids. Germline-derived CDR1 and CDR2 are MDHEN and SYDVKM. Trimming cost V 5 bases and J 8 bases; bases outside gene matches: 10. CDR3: CASSPQDRDGGYTF. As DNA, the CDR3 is TGTGCCAGCAGTCCTCAGGACAGGGACGGAGGCTACACCTTC.

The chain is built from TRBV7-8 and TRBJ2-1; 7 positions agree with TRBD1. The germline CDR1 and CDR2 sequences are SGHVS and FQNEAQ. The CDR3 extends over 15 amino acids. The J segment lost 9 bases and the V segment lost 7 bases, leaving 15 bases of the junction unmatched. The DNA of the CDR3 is TGTGCCAGCACCACGTATAGGGGGCACAACGGTGAGCAGTTCTTC. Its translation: CASTTYRGHNGEQFF.

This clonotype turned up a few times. In DNA, the CDR3 is TGTGCCATCAGTGAGGAAGGTTTTATGGACGGACCCTACGAGCAGTACTTC. The encoded protein is CAISEEGFMDGPYEQYF. The J gene is TRBJ2-7, the V gene TRBV10-3; D unclear. Looked up from germline, CDR1 is ENHRY and CDR2 is SYGVKD. The CDR3 sequence is 17 residues long. V shed 2 bases and J shed 2 bases, with 19 bases lying between them.

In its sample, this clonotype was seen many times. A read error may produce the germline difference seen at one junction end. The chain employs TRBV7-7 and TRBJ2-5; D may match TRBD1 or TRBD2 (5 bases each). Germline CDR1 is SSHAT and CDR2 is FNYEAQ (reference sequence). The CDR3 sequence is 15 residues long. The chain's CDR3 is CASSKQGDVQETQYF. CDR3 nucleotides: TGTGCTAGCAGCAAGCAGGGAGATGTACAAGAGACCCAGTACTTC.

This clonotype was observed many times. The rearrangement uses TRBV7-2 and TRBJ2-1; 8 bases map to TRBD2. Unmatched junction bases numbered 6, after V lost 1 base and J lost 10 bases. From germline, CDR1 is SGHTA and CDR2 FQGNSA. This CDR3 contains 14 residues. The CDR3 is CASSLVGTSDEQFF. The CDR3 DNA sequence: TGTGCCAGCAGCTTAGTCGGGACTAGTGACGAGCAGTTCTTC.

The CDR3 region is CSVMQGNTEAFF. The CDR3 DNA reads TGCAGCGTGATGCAGGGTAACACTGAAGCTTTCTTT. This sequence joins TRBV29-1 and TRBJ1-1, with D possibly being TRBD1 (5 bases). Trimming took 6 bases from V and 2 from J, leaving 10 bases between them. This CDR3 comprises 12 residues. Germline V gene sequence: CDR1 SQVTM, CDR2 ANQGSEA.

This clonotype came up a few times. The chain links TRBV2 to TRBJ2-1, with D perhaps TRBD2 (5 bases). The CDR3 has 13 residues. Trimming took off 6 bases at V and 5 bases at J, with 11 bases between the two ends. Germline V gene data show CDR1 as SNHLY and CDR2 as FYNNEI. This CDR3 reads CASRGWRDNEQFF. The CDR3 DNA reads TGTGCCAGCAGAGGGTGGCGGGACAATGAGCAGTTCTTC.

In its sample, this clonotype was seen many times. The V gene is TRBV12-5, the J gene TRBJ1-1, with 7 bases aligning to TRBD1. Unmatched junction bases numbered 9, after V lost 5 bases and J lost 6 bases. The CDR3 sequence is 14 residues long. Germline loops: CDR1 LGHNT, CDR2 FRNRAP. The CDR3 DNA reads TGTGCTAGTGGTCCCTCGACAGGGTACCCTGAAGCTTTCTTT. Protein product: CASGPSTGYPEAFF.

The CDR3, as DNA: TGTGCCAGCAGTTTGGGGGAGGGGCAGGATGAGCAGTTCTTC. Protein: CASSLGEGQDEQFF. V usage is TRBV12-3 or TRBV12-4 and J usage is TRBJ2-1; 7 bases line up with TRBD2. The CDR3 totals 14 residues. With 3 bases clipped from V and 8 bases from J, the junction kept 7 bases outside the gene matches.

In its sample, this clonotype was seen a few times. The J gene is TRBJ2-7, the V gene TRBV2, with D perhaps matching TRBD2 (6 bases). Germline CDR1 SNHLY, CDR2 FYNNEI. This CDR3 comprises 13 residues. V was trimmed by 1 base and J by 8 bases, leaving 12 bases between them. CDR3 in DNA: TGTGCCAGCAGTGAAGTGTCGGGGGAAAAGCAGTACGTC. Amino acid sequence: CASSEVSGEKQYV.

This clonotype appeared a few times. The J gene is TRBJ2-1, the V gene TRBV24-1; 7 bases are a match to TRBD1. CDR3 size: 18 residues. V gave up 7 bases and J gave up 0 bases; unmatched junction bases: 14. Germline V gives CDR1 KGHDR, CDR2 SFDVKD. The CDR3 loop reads CATSSRMGQTSSYNEQFF. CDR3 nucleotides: TGTGCCACCAGCTCGAGGATGGGACAGACCAGCTCCTACAATGAGCAGTTCTTC.

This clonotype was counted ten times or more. CDR3 bases: TGTGCCAGCAGTTACTCACAGGGGATCGGGAACACTGAAGCTTTCTTT. This sequence encodes CASSYSQGIGNTEAFF. The chain joins TRBV6-6 to TRBJ1-1; 7 bases agree with TRBD1. This CDR3 spans 16 amino acids. Trimming at V came to 0 bases and at J to 1 base, leaving 5 bases not matched to a gene. CDR1 MNHNY and CDR2 SVGAGI come from the germline V gene (reference sequence).

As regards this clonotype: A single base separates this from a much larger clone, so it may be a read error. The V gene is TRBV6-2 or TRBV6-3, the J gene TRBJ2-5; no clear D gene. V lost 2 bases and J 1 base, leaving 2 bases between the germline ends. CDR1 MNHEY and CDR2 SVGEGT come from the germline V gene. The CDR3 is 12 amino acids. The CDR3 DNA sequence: TGTGCCAGCAGTTACCCCCAAGAGACCCAGTACTTC. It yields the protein CASSYPQETQYF.

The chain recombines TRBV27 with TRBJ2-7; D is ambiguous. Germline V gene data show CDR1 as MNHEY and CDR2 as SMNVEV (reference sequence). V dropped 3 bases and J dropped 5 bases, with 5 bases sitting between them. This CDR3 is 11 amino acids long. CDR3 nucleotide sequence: TGTGCCAGCAGTTTCCGGGACGAGCAGTACGTC. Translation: CASSFRDEQYV.